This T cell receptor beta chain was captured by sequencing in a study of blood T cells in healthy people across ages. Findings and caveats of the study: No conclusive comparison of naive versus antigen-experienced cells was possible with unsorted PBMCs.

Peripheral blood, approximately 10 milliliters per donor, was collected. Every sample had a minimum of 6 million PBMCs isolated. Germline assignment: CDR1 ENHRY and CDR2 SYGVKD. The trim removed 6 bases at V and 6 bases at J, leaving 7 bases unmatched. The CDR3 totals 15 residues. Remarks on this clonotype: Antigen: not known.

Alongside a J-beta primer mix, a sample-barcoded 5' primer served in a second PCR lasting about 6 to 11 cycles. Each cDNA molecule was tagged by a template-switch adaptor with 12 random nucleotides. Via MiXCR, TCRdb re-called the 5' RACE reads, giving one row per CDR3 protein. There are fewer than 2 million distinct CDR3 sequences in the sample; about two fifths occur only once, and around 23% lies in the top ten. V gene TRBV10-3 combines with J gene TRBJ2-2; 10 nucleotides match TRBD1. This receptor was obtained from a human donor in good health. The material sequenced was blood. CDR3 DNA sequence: TGTGCCATCAGGCCGGGACAGGGGATTGCCGGGGAGCTGTTTTTT. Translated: CAIRPGQGIAGELFF.